Below, 17 T cell receptor beta chains from the same sample are listed, as sequenced in a study of lymphopenia after photon versus proton radiotherapy. Libraries were prepared by immunoSEQ multiplex PCR; TCRdb keeps only in-frame clonotypes and omits some of them. The sample holds 150,000 to 200,000 clones; approximately 86% are singletons and the top ten take around 4.7%. The material was peripheral blood, obtained from a patient treated with photon-based radiotherapy. All receptors derive from a man between 45 and 60 years old with gastric cancer.

The sample holds one count of this clone. The rearrangement uses TRBV7-9 and TRBJ2-1; TRBD2 aligns across 9 bases. The CDR3 is made up of 15 amino acids. Trimming took 3 bases from V and 5 from J; bases not matched to a gene: 5. Germline CDR1 SEHNR, CDR2 FQNEAQ (reference sequence). CDR3 nucleotides: TGTGCCAGCAGCTTCGGACTAGCGATGGACAATGAGCAGTTCTTC. It translates to CASSFGLAMDNEQFF.

The V gene is TRBV27, the J gene TRBJ2-1; D possibly corresponds to TRBD2 (6 bases). Germline V gives CDR1 MNHEY, CDR2 SMNVEV (reference sequence). The ends were cut back, 6 bases at V and 9 bases at J, with 18 bases in the middle. The CDR3 contains 14 residues. The CDR3 here is CASSGEVGVSEQFF. CDR3 nucleotide sequence: TGTGCCAGCAGCGGGGAGGTAGGTGTTAGTGAGCAGTTCTTC.

This sequence joins TRBV6-6 and TRBJ1-2, with TRBD1 matching 8 bases. Per germline, CDR1 MNHNY and CDR2 SVGAGI (reference sequence). The junction had 8 bases not matched to a gene; V was cut back by 8 bases and J by 0 bases. The CDR3 consists of 15 residues. CDR3 sequence (DNA): TGTGCCAGCTGGGACAGGCTTATTTCTAACTATGGCTACACCTTC. Protein product: CASWDRLISNYGYTF.

V and J are TRBV29-1 and TRBJ2-1; TRBD2 is a possible D gene (6 bases). The CDR3 sequence is 15 residues long. V lost 7 bases, J lost 4 bases, and 20 bases lay in between. CDR1 and CDR2 (germline): SQVTM, ANQGSEA. CDR3 residues: CSACGEVAVYNEQFF. The CDR3 DNA reads TGCAGCGCATGTGGGGAGGTAGCGGTTTACAATGAGCAGTTCTTC.

Remarks on this clone: The junction shows a germline mismatch at one end, possibly a read error. The CDR3: CASSEVAGGGLSHF. The CDR3 region has the DNA TGTGCCAGCAGTGAGGTCGCGGGAGGCGGCCTCTCGCACTTC. The chain uses TRBV6-1 and TRBJ2-7; 8 positions agree with TRBD2. CDR1 is MNHNS, CDR2 SASEGT, per germline. The CDR3 contains 14 residues.

The chain employs TRBV5-1 and TRBJ2-1; 7 bases are a match to TRBD2. CDR3 length equals 18 residues. Unmatched junction bases numbered 17, after V lost 4 bases and J lost 4 bases. Germline V gene sequence: CDR1 SGHRS, CDR2 YFSETQ. The CDR3: CASSAWRVQGGEYNEQFF. The CDR3 coding sequence is TGCGCCAGCAGCGCCTGGAGGGTGCAGGGAGGGGAATACAATGAGCAGTTCTTC.

The chain carries TRBV28 and TRBJ2-7, with a weak D call TRBD2 (6 bases). V lost 7 bases to trimming and J lost 3 bases, with 16 bases between them. This CDR3 comprises 14 residues. Germline V lookup: CDR1 MDHEN, CDR2 SYDVKM. CDR3 region: CASTLAGGHYEQYF. CDR3 DNA: TGTGCCAGCACCCTGGCCGGGGGTCACTACGAGCAGTACTTC. Variable domain in full (rest from reference TRBV28 and TRBJ2-7): DVKVTQSSRYLVKRTGEKVFLECVQDMDHENMFWYRQDPGLGLRLIYFSYDVKMKEKGDIPEGYSVSREKKERFSLILESASTNQTSMYLCASTLAGGHYEQYFGPGTRLTVT.

This clone was recorded only once. V gene TRBV4-3 combines with J gene TRBJ1-2; D is undetermined. Trimming cost V 0 bases and J 6 bases, with 5 bases left between them. Germline V gene data show CDR1 as LGHNA and CDR2 as YSLEER. The CDR3 runs to 12 residues. The CDR3 here is CASSQDLDGYTF. The CDR3 DNA sequence: TGCGCCAGCAGCCAAGACTTAGATGGCTACACCTTC.

The rearrangement links TRBV28 to TRBJ2-4, with 7 nucleotides matching TRBD2. Germline V CDR1 and CDR2: MDHEN, SYDVKM. This CDR3 contains 16 residues. V shed 5 bases and J 5 bases; nucleotides not matched to a gene: 12. The CDR3 DNA follows: TGTGCCAGCAGTCCCGGACTAGATATTAACCAAAACATTCAGTACTTC. Encoded protein: CASSPGLDINQNIQYF.

Concerning this clone: Additional DNA sequences in this sample encode the identical CDR3. The chain recombines TRBV15 with TRBJ1-5, with D tentatively TRBD1 (6 bases). The V gene lost 0 bases and the J gene lost 6 bases, with 12 bases spanning the gap. This CDR3 comprises 15 residues. In germline, CDR1 is LNHNV, CDR2 YYDKDF (reference sequence). CDR3 coding DNA: TGTGCCACCAGCAGAGACAGGGGAGCGGGTCAGCCCCAGCATTTT. It yields the protein CATSRDRGAGQPQHF.

This chain connects TRBV7-2 to TRBJ2-1, with D perhaps TRBD1 or TRBD2 (5 bases each). This CDR3 is built from 13 residues. Germline V CDR1 and CDR2: SGHTA, FQGNSA. The V end lost 1 base, the J end lost 9 bases, and 10 bases lay between the germline ends. DNA for the CDR3: TGTGCCAGCAGCTTAGTGGGGGAGAGTGAGCAGTTCTTC. This encodes CASSLVGESEQFF.

The chain joins TRBV27 to TRBJ2-5; no clear D. V was pared by 3 bases and J by 0 bases, with 5 bases between. The CDR3 has 13 amino acids. Per the germline V gene, CDR1 is MNHEY and CDR2 is SMNVEV (reference sequence). In nucleotides, the CDR3 is TGTGCCAGCAGTTTCCTGTACCAAGAGACCCAGTACTTC. It codes for CASSFLYQETQYF.

In its sample, this clone was seen once. The V call is TRBV15, the J call TRBJ1-5; D not resolved. The CDR3 runs to 15 residues. The germline V gene has CDR1 LNHNV and CDR2 YYDKDF (reference sequence). V lost 0 bases and J 2 bases, leaving 8 bases between the germline ends. This CDR3 reads CATSREGIGNQPQHF. The CDR3 DNA is TGTGCCACCAGCAGAGAGGGAATCGGCAATCAGCCCCAGCATTTT. Combining the CDR3 with reference TRBV15 and TRBJ1-5 gives the whole variable domain DAMVIQNPRYQVTQFGKPVTLSCSQTLNHNVMYWYQQKSSQAPKLLFHYYDKDFNNEADTPDNFQSRRPNTSFCFLDIRSPGLGDTAMYLCATSREGIGNQPQHFGDGTRLSIL.

The chain is built from TRBV2 and TRBJ1-4; D is unresolved. The CDR3 sequence is 14 residues long. Trimming cost V 7 bases and J 0 bases, with 9 bases left between them. The germline CDR1 and CDR2 sequences are SNHLY and FYNNEI. CDR3 protein: CASTFLSTNEKLFF. Here the CDR3 DNA reads TGTGCCAGCACATTTTTGTCAACTAATGAAAAACTGTTTTTT.

This rearrangement joins TRBV5-1 to TRBJ2-7; possibly TRBD2 for D (6 bases). The CDR3 is 15 residues long. V gave up 4 bases and J gave up 1 base, with 15 bases separating them. Germline loops: CDR1 SGHRS, CDR2 YFSETQ. CDR3 DNA sequence: TGCGCCAGCAGCCCCGGGACTCCCTCATCCTACGAGCAGTACTTC. Amino acids: CASSPGTPSSYEQYF.

The chain carries TRBV4-1 and TRBJ2-4, with D unresolved. Germline V CDR1 and CDR2: MGHRA, YSYEKL. The CDR3 loop spans 17 amino acids. Trimming shortened V by 2 bases and J by 0 bases, and 14 bases separated the two germline ends. The CDR3 protein is CASSQQDSWVAKNIQYF. In nucleotides, the CDR3 is TGCGCCAGCAGCCAACAAGATTCGTGGGTAGCCAAAAACATTCAGTACTTC.

This rearrangement joins TRBV5-4 to TRBJ1-1; TRBD1 matches 8 bases. Unmatched junction bases numbered 10, after V lost 5 bases and J lost 1 base. This CDR3 has 16 amino acids. CDR1 and CDR2 from the germline V gene are SGHNT and YYREEE (reference sequence). Here the CDR3 DNA reads TGTGCCAGCAGACAGGGGGGAGGCTACCAGAACACTGAAGCTTTCTTT. Translated, it gives CASRQGGGYQNTEAFF.